This T cell receptor beta chain was found in a study of response to subunit inactivated influenza vaccine. TCRdb passed the RT-PCR reads through MiXCR, listing each CDR3 protein once. The profile shows roughly 500,000 distinct CDR3 sequences, approximately 15% of them singletons. Notes on the study in general: Each seasonal flu vaccination may recruit only limited new T cells, authors suggested.

The germline V gene has CDR1 ENHRY and CDR2 SYGVKD. V lost 2 bases, J lost 10 bases, and 9 bases lay in between. The CDR3 is 12 amino acids. This clonotype appeared many times. The antigen is unknown. The sequencing here drew on CD4+ T cells sorted from PBMCs, taken less than 30 months after vaccination. The source of this sequence is a man between 50 and 69 years old who received an inactivated influenza vaccine. This chain links TRBV10-3 with TRBJ2-1, with unresolved D. CDR3 protein: CAISEGRREQFF. Here the CDR3 DNA reads TGTGCCATCAGTGAGGGTCGAAGGGAGCAGTTCTTC.